The rows below give T cell receptor beta chains drawn from one sample of a study of blood T cell repertoires in COVID-19. Measured with immunoSEQ multiplex PCR; TCRdb has only the in-frame clones, and not every one. Of some 170,000 clones listed, roughly 85% were seen once; the top ten hold 26%. Input material: peripheral blood. The source is a woman in her 70s with acute or convalescent COVID-19. CDR3s include the opening cysteine and the closing phenylalanine or tryptophan. A D gene is named only where the DNA matches it firmly. Rows give clone size only sometimes, using once, few, many, or a class for an expanded clone.

d_call	v_call	clone_size	j_call	cdr3_aa	cdr3_nt
TRBD1	TRBV5-1	-	TRBJ1-4	CASSEYSRTGAGEKLFF	TGCGCCAGCAGCGAATATTCCAGGACAGGGGCAGGAGAAAAACTGTTTTTT
-	TRBV7-8	-	TRBJ1-6	CASSLVRMVARNSPLHF	TGTGCCAGCAGCTTAGTTAGGATGGTCGCTAGAAATTCACCCCTCCACTTT
-	TRBV5-1	-	TRBJ2-5	CASSLQGFPGETQYF	TGCGCCAGCAGCCTGCAGGGTTTCCCCGGGGAGACCCAGTACTTC
-	TRBV18	once	TRBJ1-1	CASSPNMVGGNTEAFF	TGTGCCAGCTCACCCAATATGGTAGGGGGTAACACTGAAGCTTTCTTT
-	TRBV5-1	-	TRBJ2-1	CASSIRGDEQFF	TGCGCCAGCAGCATAAGGGGCGATGAGCAGTTCTTC
-	TRBV6-5	-	TRBJ1-2	CASSTQGDGYTF	TGTGCCAGCAGTACGCAAGGAGACGGCTACACCTTC
-	TRBV5-4	few	TRBJ2-2	CASMGPEKGVQDGELFF	TGTGCCAGCATGGGTCCCGAAAAGGGAGTCCAGGACGGGGAGCTGTTTTTT
TRBD1	TRBV19	-	TRBJ1-2	CASSIGGGRGDGYGYTF	TGTGCCAGTAGTATAGGAGGGGGCCGAGGGGACGGCTATGGCTACACCTTC
-	TRBV6-6	-	TRBJ2-7	CASSPNYEQYF	TGTGCCAGCAGTCCAAACTACGAGCAGTACTTC
-	TRBV4-2	-	TRBJ1-3	CASSQRTPSGNTIYF	TGTGCCAGCAGCCAGAGGACACCCTCTGGAAACACCATATATTTT
-	TRBV18	-	TRBJ1-1	CASSLKSQGNTEAFF	TGTGCCAGCTCACTCAAGTCACAGGGGAACACTGAAGCTTTCTTT
-	TRBV24-1	-	TRBJ2-3	CATSDLPGRGSDTQYF	TGTGCCACCAGTGATTTACCGGGCCGGGGTTCAGATACGCAGTATTTT
-	TRBV5-1	-	TRBJ2-5	CASSFSGVQETQYF	TGCGCCAGCAGCTTCTCTGGAGTACAAGAGACCCAGTACTTC
TRBD2	TRBV3-1/TRBV3-2	-	TRBJ2-7	CASSQVGPSGHPYEQYF	TGTGCCAGCAGCCAAGTCGGGCCTAGCGGGCACCCCTACGAGCAGTACTTC
-	TRBV21-1	-	TRBJ1-5	CASKVEQEGQPQHF	TGTGCCAGCAAGGTTGAACAGGAGGGTCAGCCCCAGCATTTT
TRBD2	TRBV24-1	-	TRBJ2-2	CATSDQSGRATGELFF	TGTGCCACCAGTGACCAGAGCGGGAGGGCCACCGGGGAGCTGTTTTTT
TRBD2	TRBV15	many	TRBJ2-5	CATSSAGLAGGSETQYF	TGTGCCACCAGCAGTGCGGGACTAGCGGGAGGATCAGAGACCCAGTACTTC
-	TRBV18	-	TRBJ2-2	CASSPSGGPPGELFF	TGTGCCAGCTCACCATCAGGAGGGCCACCCGGGGAGCTGTTTTTT
TRBD2	TRBV7-9	-	TRBJ2-1	CASSHRRLAGYNEQFF	TGTGCCAGCAGCCACCGGAGACTAGCGGGGTACAATGAGCAGTTCTTC
-	TRBV6-6	-	TRBJ2-1	CARSSGSSYNEQFF	TGTGCCAGATCGAGTGGGAGCTCCTACAATGAGCAGTTCTTC
-	TRBV5-1	-	TRBJ2-3	CASSSVGSTDTQYF	TGCGCCAGCAGCTCGGTCGGGAGTACAGATACGCAGTATTTT
TRBD2	TRBV10-2	few	TRBJ2-7	CASGRLAGAYEQYF	TGCGCCAGCGGAAGGCTAGCGGGAGCCTACGAGCAGTACTTC
-	TRBV5-5	-	TRBJ1-6	CASSWRLHDSPLHF	TGTGCCAGCAGCTGGAGATTACACGATTCACCCCTCCACTTT
-	TRBV30	-	TRBJ1-2	CAWSVAPFRGHGYTF	TGTGCCTGGAGTGTCGCTCCTTTTAGAGGCCATGGCTACACCTTC
-	TRBV5-1	-	TRBJ1-2	CASSPSPGANYGYTF	TGCGCCAGCAGCCCGTCGCCAGGGGCTAACTATGGCTACACCTTC
-	TRBV19	-	TRBJ2-7	CASSSLGGANFNEQYF	TGTGCCAGTAGTTCACTTGGGGGGGCGAACTTCAACGAGCAGTACTTC
TRBD2	TRBV7-2	few	TRBJ2-5	CASSSVLAGVGETQYF	TGTGCCAGCAGCTCCGTTCTAGCGGGAGTAGGAGAGACCCAGTACTTC
TRBD2	TRBV20-1	-	TRBJ2-7	CSASGRGGRTNEQYF	TGCAGTGCTAGTGGGCGAGGCGGGAGGACGAACGAGCAGTACTTC
TRBD2	TRBV11-2	-	TRBJ2-3	CASNLAGTDTQYF	TGTGCCAGCAACCTAGCGGGCACAGATACGCAGTATTTT
TRBD1	TRBV19	-	TRBJ2-7	CASSPGTGAFYEQYF	TGTGCCAGTAGCCCGGGGACAGGGGCTTTTTACGAGCAGTACTTC
TRBD1	TRBV7-8	once	TRBJ1-1	CASSLASKGTAMNTEAFF	TGTGCCAGCAGCTTAGCTTCTAAAGGGACAGCCATGAACACTGAAGCTTTCTTT
TRBD1	TRBV19	-	TRBJ2-3	CASSIVSGQGSGTQYF	TGTGCCAGTAGTATAGTTTCGGGACAGGGGAGTGGTACGCAGTATTTT
TRBD2	TRBV7-3	-	TRBJ2-1	CASSLLAGGLNEQFF	TGTGCCAGCAGCCTGCTAGCGGGAGGGTTGAATGAGCAGTTCTTC
-	TRBV30	few	TRBJ2-7	CAWNGGGSTYEQYF	TGTGCCTGGAATGGTGGCGGGTCCACCTACGAGCAGTACTTC
-	TRBV27	once	TRBJ2-2	CASSSWTGNTGELFF	TGTGCCAGCAGTTCCTGGACTGGGAACACCGGGGAGCTGTTTTTT
-	TRBV5-1	-	TRBJ2-3	CASSALGPTTDTQYF	TGCGCCAGCAGCGCCTTGGGCCCCACCACAGATACGCAGTATTTT
-	TRBV10-1	-	TRBJ1-2	CASSESRVDGYTF	TGCGCCAGCAGTGAGTCGAGGGTCGATGGCTACACCTTC
-	TRBV5-1	-	TRBJ1-1	CASSLTGNTEAFF	TGCGCCAGCAGCTTGACAGGGAACACTGAAGCTTTCTTT
-	TRBV7-9	-	TRBJ2-3	CASSPTSSREDTQYF	TGTGCCAGCAGCCCTACCTCAAGCAGGGAAGATACGCAGTATTTT
-	TRBV6-1	-	TRBJ1-5	CASSEIEAEPQHF	TGTGCCAGCAGTGAAATCGAGGCAGAGCCCCAGCATTTT
-	TRBV10-3	-	TRBJ2-1	CAISEGVGGTGGNEQFF	TGTGCCATCAGTGAGGGGGTAGGCGGGACTGGGGGGAATGAGCAGTTCTTC
TRBD2	TRBV14	-	TRBJ2-3	CASSPFRLARNTDTQYF	TGTGCCAGCAGCCCTTTCAGACTAGCGCGAAACACAGATACGCAGTATTTT
-	TRBV7-3	-	TRBJ2-7	CASSARGREQYF	TGTGCCAGCAGCGCCAGGGGAAGGGAGCAGTACTTC
-	TRBV25-1	once	TRBJ1-5	CASSEHGGIGQPQHF	TGTGCCAGCAGTGAGCATGGGGGGATTGGTCAGCCCCAGCATTTT
TRBD2	TRBV6-5	few	TRBJ2-1	CASTSLAGGYNEQFF	TGTGCCAGCACATCACTGGCGGGAGGGTACAATGAGCAGTTCTTC
TRBD1	TRBV3-1/TRBV3-2	once	TRBJ2-2	CASSQTGMNTGELFF	TGTGCCAGCAGCCAGACAGGGATGAACACCGGGGAGCTGTTTTTT
-	TRBV11-2	once	TRBJ2-1	CASGAANEQFF	TGTGCCAGCGGAGCGGCCAATGAGCAGTTCTTC
TRBD1	TRBV9	-	TRBJ2-2	CASSERTGANTGELFF	TGTGCCAGCAGCGAGAGGACAGGGGCAAACACCGGGGAGCTGTTTTTT
-	TRBV3-1/TRBV3-2	-	TRBJ2-1	CASSQWGDEQFF	TGTGCCAGCAGCCAATGGGGGGATGAGCAGTTCTTC